This T cell receptor (beta chain) was recorded in a study of T-cell reconstitution after alpha-beta-depleted transplantation in children. The sample holds many counts of this clonotype. Germline trimming cut 8 bases from V and 4 bases from J; bases unmatched to any gene: 10. CDR1 and CDR2 (germline): MNHEY, SVGAGI. The CDR3 covers 17 residues. Unique molecular identifiers were incorporated during preparation of the TCRbeta library. From the PCR reads, TCRdb called clonotypes with MiXCR, one entry per CDR3 protein. This sample has approximately 630,000 distinct CDR3 sequences, with around 14% found just once.

V is TRBV6-5 and J is TRBJ2-2; the match to TRBD2 covers 13 bases. The sequences come from PBMCs, collected before TCRalphabeta/CD19-depleted stem cell transplant. The sequence came from a girl aged 2 to 10 with congenital amegakaryocytic thrombocytopenia, due to receive a stem cell transplant. The CDR3 loop is CASRVPGLAGSTGELFF. The CDR3 bases are TGTGCCAGCCGAGTTCCGGGACTAGCGGGGTCCACCGGGGAGCTGTTTTTT.